This T cell receptor beta chain was observed in a study of T-cell memory formation after mild COVID-19 (dated by TCRdb to about 2021). Regarding the study in general: Most TCR sequence clusters were specific to one of the two donors. The cohort was made up of two young adult volunteers, one female and one male, who were previously healthy. T-cell clones expanding and contracting after mild COVID-19 in a couple of donors were tracked by longitudinal TCRalpha and TCRbeta repertoire sequencing.

About this clonotype itself: Its antigen is unknown. Base quality data are lacking; no much larger clone is found one base away.

Points the paper makes about the study in general: Some responding clones were found in pre-infection memory, which suggests that pre-existing cross-reactive memory T cells took part in the SARS-CoV-2 response. Only a couple of mild cases were covered by the study, and larger cohorts that include severe cases with pre-infection samples were considered necessary. Whether the second-wave clones peaking on day 37 were SARS-CoV-2 specific was not confirmed. Contracting CD4+ clones were located mainly in the CM and EM memory subsets, whereas CD8+ clones were found to be enriched in EMRA. Clones contracting from day 15 to 85 had balanced CD4/CD8 phenotypes, while a second wave expanding from day 15 to 37 was biased towards CD4+.

The sequencer listed for this sample is Illumina NovaSeq 6000. TCRalpha and TCRbeta cDNA libraries were built by 5'RACE with constant-segment primers, adding sample barcodes and unique molecular identifiers. RNA was extracted from every sample with Trizol reagent. Amplification of the libraries took two PCR steps, and the second step added a second sample barcode plus Illumina TruSeq adapters. The libraries were sequenced on an Illumina NovaSeq using 2 x 150 bp paired-end reads. Under the source paper's analysis protocol: Reads were demultiplexed and collapsed into UMI-guided consensus sequences with migec v1.2.7. Using mixcr v2.1.11, UMI consensuses were aligned to TRA and TRB V and J templates and then assembled into clonotypes. A clonotype was counted as expanded or contracted only when both edgeR and NoisET called the clonotype significant, with the noise models trained on biological replicates. For edgeR calls, a false discovery rate-adjusted p below 0.01 and a log2 fold-change threshold of 1 were applied. As an exploratory analysis of dynamics, max-normalized trajectories of the 1000 most abundant clonotypes were examined with PCA combined with hierarchical clustering. Separately sequenced CD4+ and CD8+ repertoires were used to assign a CD4 or CD8 phenotype to each responding clone. Using fastp trimming at Q25 and MiXCR clonotype assembly, TCRdb reanalyzed the public sequencing data and kept in-frame beta chains. Records with the same CDR3 protein are collapsed into one entry carrying the most frequent genes and DNA. What appears here as the V and J calls and clone size reflects TCRdb's work, not the paper's. This sample gives 550,000 to 650,000 distinct CDR3 sequences in total; 17% of them show up just once. The top ten hold 8.1% of the sample.

PBMCs were isolated by Ficoll-Paque density gradient centrifugation. The CDR3 holds 13 amino acids from the cysteine to the phenylalanine. Only the CDR3 portion is preserved as DNA: 39 bases, with reading frame beginning at the first base. The germline V gene encodes CDR1 KGHSH and CDR2 LQKENI. A distance of 10 bases separates the germline ends of V and J, which lose 3 bases and 5 bases respectively. The receptor chain draws on TRBV18 and TRBJ2-5; the D gene is perhaps TRBD1 or TRBD2, each of them matching over 5 bases. This TCR came from an adult woman who had mild COVID-19 (a few samples of this study predate the infection). The sample titles of this study are shuffled in the database, so cell type and time point are left out; the donor was told from shared clones. Sequencing input: PBMCs or a T cell subset sorted from them (not recorded which). The nucleotide sequence is TGTGCCAGCTCACCGGGGGTACGTGAGACCCAGTACTTC. Its product reads: CASSPGVRETQYF.